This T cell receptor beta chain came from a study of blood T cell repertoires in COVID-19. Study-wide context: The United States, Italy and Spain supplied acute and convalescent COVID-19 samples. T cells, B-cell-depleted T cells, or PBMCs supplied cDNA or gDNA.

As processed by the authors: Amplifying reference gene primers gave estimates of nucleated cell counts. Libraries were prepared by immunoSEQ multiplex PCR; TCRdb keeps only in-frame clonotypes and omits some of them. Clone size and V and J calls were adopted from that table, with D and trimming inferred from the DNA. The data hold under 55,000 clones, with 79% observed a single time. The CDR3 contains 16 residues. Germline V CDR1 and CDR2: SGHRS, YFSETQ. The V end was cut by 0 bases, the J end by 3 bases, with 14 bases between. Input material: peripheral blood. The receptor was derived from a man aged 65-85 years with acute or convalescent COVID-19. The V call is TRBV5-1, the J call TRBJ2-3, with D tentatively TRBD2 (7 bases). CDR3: CASSLVGGRGTDTQYF. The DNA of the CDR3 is TGCGCCAGCAGCTTGGTGGGGGGGCGCGGGACAGATACGCAGTATTTT. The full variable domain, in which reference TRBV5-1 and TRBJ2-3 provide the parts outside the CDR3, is KAGVTQTPRYLIKTRGQQVTLSCSPISGHRSVSWYQQTPGQGLQFLFEYFSETQRNKGNFPGRFSGRQFSNSRSEMNVSTLELGDSALYLCASSLVGGRGTDTQYFGPGTRLTVL.